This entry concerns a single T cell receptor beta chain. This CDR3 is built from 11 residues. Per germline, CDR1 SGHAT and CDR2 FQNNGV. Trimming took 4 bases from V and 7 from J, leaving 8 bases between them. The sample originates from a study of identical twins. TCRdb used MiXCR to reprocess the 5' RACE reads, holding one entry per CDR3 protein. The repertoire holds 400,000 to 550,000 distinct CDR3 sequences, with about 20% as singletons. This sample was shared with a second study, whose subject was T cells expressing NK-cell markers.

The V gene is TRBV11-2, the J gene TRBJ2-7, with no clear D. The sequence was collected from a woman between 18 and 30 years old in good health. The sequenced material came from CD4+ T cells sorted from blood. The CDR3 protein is CASSWWTEQYF. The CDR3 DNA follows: TGTGCCAGCAGCTGGTGGACGGAGCAGTACTTC.